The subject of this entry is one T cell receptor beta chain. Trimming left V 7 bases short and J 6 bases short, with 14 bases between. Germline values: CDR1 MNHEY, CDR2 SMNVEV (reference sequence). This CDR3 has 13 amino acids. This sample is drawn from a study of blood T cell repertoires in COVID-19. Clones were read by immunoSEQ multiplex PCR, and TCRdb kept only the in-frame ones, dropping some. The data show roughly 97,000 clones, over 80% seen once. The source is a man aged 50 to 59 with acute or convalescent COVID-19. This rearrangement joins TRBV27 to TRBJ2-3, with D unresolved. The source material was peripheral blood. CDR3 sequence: CASMASTYDTQYF. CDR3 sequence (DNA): TGTGCCAGCATGGCCTCGACATACGATACGCAGTATTTT.